This T cell receptor beta chain was obtained from a study of post-analysis software for immune sequencing data (dated by TCRdb to between 2014 and 2016). At the level of the whole study: The recorded disease courses included relapsing-remitting, secondary progressive and progressive-relapsing multiple sclerosis, and some patients had no subtype annotation. The patient repertoires were compared against fewer than twelve previously published healthy control repertoires obtained from donors aged about 6 to 26 years. A subset of samples was prepared in parallel using single-end sample barcoding, then pooled and co-amplified after Illumina adapter ligation.

About this clonotype: Which antigen it targets is not known. Qualities for individual bases were not recorded, and no much larger clone is one base off.

Libraries were made using PCR. The sequencing machine was an Illumina HiSeq 2500. To reduce PCR and sequencing biases, unique molecular identifiers were built into the TCR beta cDNA libraries. About 500,000 cDNA molecules were obtained per 1 to 10 million input T cells, so each molecule approximated one T cell. The patient libraries were prepared and sequenced using the same protocol as the earlier healthy control dataset. Samples belonging to the same batch were prepared together, multiplexed and sequenced on a shared HiSeq lane. As for the authors' bioinformatics: Raw barcoded reads were processed with MIGEC, and single-read molecular identifier groups were discarded before consensus assembly and CDR3 extraction. VDJtools was used for post-analysis of the clonotype tables, and diversity was normalized by down-sampling every dataset to the size of the smallest sample. Repertoire overlap clustering matched CDR3 amino acid but not nucleotide sequences to correct batch-related cross-sample contamination. The public reads were run again by TCRdb, first through fastp at Q25 and then through MiXCR, and only productive beta chains were kept. Each entry merges the rows of one CDR3 protein and shows their most common DNA and genes. It is TCRdb's table, rather than the study itself, that gives the V and J calls and clone size. In all, the sample holds 750,000 to 950,000 distinct CDR3 sequences, and around 45% of those were seen once. The ten largest make up around 4.7% of the sample.

To demonstrate the VDJtools post-analysis software, TCR beta repertoires were profiled from the peripheral blood of about a dozen young patients with multiple sclerosis. Multiple sclerosis patients were children and adolescents aged about 6 to 17 years. CDR1 MNHNS and CDR2 SASEGT were looked up in the germline V gene. Spanning cysteine to phenylalanine, the CDR3 consists of 15 amino acids. Only the CDR3 DNA is retained, 45 bases long and in frame from the first base. The full study reports these points: The control group was slightly older than the multiple sclerosis patient group. Compared with controls, multiple sclerosis patients had significantly lower normalized Chao1 diversity, a finding suggesting substantial peripheral T-cell clonal expansion. When samples were clustered directly using the F measure, samples prepared in the same batch co-clustered strongly, which prompted a batch-effect correction. Significantly higher frequencies in patients than in controls were found for a handful of TRBV segments, including TRBV5-6, TRBV5-1 and TRBV20-1.

The receptor was isolated from a girl under 18 with multiple sclerosis. Sequencing was performed on blood. The V and J genes are TRBV6-1 and TRBJ2-1; a stretch of 10 junction bases matches TRBD1. The J call is doubtful: the DNA matches TRBJ2-7 better. At the DNA level, the sequence is TGTGCCAGCATCTTTCAGGACAGGGGGTCCTACGAGCAGTACTTC. Translation gives CASIFQDRGSYEQYF.